The clone carrying this T cell receptor (beta chain) has just a few counts. Its antigen is not identified. Unique molecular identifiers featured in each of the TCR beta cDNA libraries. TCRdb called the PCR reads again in MiXCR, with one record for every CDR3 protein. Altogether approximately 730,000 distinct CDR3 sequences are present, 30% being singletons, with the ten largest covering about 0.5%. These data are taken from a study of post-analysis software for immune sequencing data. Study overall: Relapsing-remitting, secondary progressive and progressive-relapsing forms made up the multiple sclerosis disease courses. The study, taken as a whole, reports: About five TRBV segments occurring more often in patients than controls included TRBV5-6, TRBV5-1 and TRBV20-1.

The CDR3 runs 13 residues. From germline, CDR1 is SGDLS and CDR2 YYNGEE. V gave up 1 base and J gave up 6 bases, with 9 bases separating them. Sample: blood. J is TRBJ2-3 and V is TRBV9; a possible D gene is TRBD1 (6 bases). The sequence derives from a girl aged 5 to 17 with multiple sclerosis. CDR3 nucleotides: TGTGCCAGCAGCGTATATAGGGGGGATACGCAGTATTTT. Protein product: CASSVYRGDTQYF.